Included here is one TCR beta chain sequence, with context. CDR1 is SGHRS and CDR2 is YFSETQ in the germline V gene. This CDR3 comprises 14 residues. The germline V and J ends were trimmed by 0 bases and 6 bases, with 12 bases remaining between them. Authors' analysis steps: Nucleated cell number was recorded as an estimate derived from reference gene primer amplification. TCRdb's table, derived via immunoSEQ multiplex PCR, lists solely in-frame clones and lacks some. Clonal size and the V and J genes are those of that table, whereas D and trimming came from the DNA. The sample carries roughly 220,000 clones, around 89% recorded once. Recruitment covered about 25 US areas and drew participants whose ages spanned roughly 18 to 100 years. Among Cohort 3 donors, those recovered had two negative PCRs, clearance, or symptom resolution. The data were obtained in a study of blood T cell repertoires in COVID-19.

This TCR was recovered from a woman in her thirties who had recovered from COVID-19. Source material: PBMCs or T cells enriched from blood (not recorded which). The gene calls are TRBV5-1 and TRBJ1-1; D ambiguous. The CDR3 nucleotides read TGCGCCAGCAGCTTGGTAGCCGAAAGCGCTGAAGCTTTCTTT. This gives the protein CASSLVAESAEAFF.